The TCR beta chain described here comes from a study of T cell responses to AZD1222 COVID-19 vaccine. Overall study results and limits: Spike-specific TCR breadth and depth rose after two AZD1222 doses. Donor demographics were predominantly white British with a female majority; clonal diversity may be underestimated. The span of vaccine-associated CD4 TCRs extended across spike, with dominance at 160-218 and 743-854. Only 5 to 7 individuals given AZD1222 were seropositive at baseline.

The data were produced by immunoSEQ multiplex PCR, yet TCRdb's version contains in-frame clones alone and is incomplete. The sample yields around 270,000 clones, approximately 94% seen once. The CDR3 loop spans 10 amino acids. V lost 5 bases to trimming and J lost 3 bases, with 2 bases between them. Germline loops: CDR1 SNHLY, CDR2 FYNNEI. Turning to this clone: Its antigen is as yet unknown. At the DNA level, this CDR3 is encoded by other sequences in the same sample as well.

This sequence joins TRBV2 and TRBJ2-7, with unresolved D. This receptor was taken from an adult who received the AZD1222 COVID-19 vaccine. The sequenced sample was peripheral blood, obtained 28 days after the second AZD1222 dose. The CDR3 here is CASSLYEQYF. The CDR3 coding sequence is TGTGCCAGCAGTCTCTACGAGCAGTACTTC.